This T cell receptor (beta chain) was documented in a study of T cell changes during pregnancy in multiple sclerosis. Per the germline V gene, CDR1 is SGHVS and CDR2 is FQNEAQ. The CDR3 covers 16 residues. J was trimmed by 7 bases and V by 0 bases; bases with no gene match: 8. Assay used: immunoSEQ multiplex PCR; TCRdb lists only in-frame clones, some missing. In the table there are 90,000 or so clones, around 93% of which are singletons. This receptor was taken from a female donor in good health, enrolled as a control in a pregnancy study. Source: peripheral blood, taken in the first trimester of pregnancy. V gene TRBV7-8 combines with J gene TRBJ2-1; 8 bases line up with TRBD2. The CDR3: CASSLAASGRANEQFF. The CDR3 DNA is TGTGCCAGCAGCTTAGCGGCTAGCGGGCGTGCGAATGAGCAGTTCTTC. The whole variable domain, filled in from reference TRBV7-8 and TRBJ2-1, reads GAGVSQSPRYKVAKRGQDVALRCDPISGHVSLFWYQQALGQGPEFLTYFQNEAQLDKSGLPSDRFFAERPEGSVSTLKIQRTQQEDSAVYLCASSLAASGRANEQFFGPGTRLTVL.